This T cell receptor beta chain was obtained from a study of blood T cells in healthy people across ages. A second PCR, run for about 7 to 11 cycles, used a sample-barcoded 5' primer plus a J-beta primer mix. TCRdb reprocessed the 5' RACE reads with MiXCR, giving one entry per CDR3 protein. This table has about 640,000 distinct CDR3 sequences, roughly 43% appearing once. Sequenced input: blood. The clonotype originates from a man older than 75 in good health.

This chain's CDR3 is CASSALGSGTGTEAFF. DNA of the CDR3: TGTGCCAGCAGTGCCCTTGGGTCCGGGACCGGCACTGAAGCTTTCTTT. The rearrangement links TRBV6-1 to TRBJ1-1, with D perhaps matching TRBD1 (5 bases). The V and J ends lost 4 bases and 4 bases respectively, with 19 bases between them. The CDR3 has 16 residues. Germline assignment: CDR1 MNHNS and CDR2 SASEGT.